These 12 T cell receptor beta chains were sequenced from one sample in a study of Graves' ophthalmopathy and Graves' hyperthyroidism. Transcripts of RNA were the source for amplifying TCR beta CDR3 regions. First-round RT-PCR relied on HTBI primers, and a second-round multiplex PCR came next. TCRdb independently ran MiXCR on the multiplex PCR reads; one entry per CDR3 protein. Of some 400,000 distinct CDR3 sequences detected, around 17% appear once; the ten largest clones hold 1.6%. Sequencing input: peripheral blood. The receptors were gathered from a woman aged 18-29 years with Graves' ophthalmopathy.

This clonotype has at least ten counts. The chain couples TRBV9 to TRBJ2-7; 8 bases fit TRBD2. This CDR3 is 15 amino acids long. Germline V gives CDR1 SGDLS, CDR2 YYNGEE. V lost 3 bases to trimming and J lost 4 bases; unmatched junction nucleotides: 9. CDR3 DNA sequence: TGTGCCAGCAGCGCGAGCCTACTAGCGGAGTACGAGCAGTACTTC. Its protein is CASSASLLAEYEQYF. Filled out from reference TRBV9 and TRBJ2-7, the complete variable domain reads DSGVTQTPKHLITATGQRVTLRCSPRSGDLSVYWYQQSLDQGLQFLIQYYNGEERAKGNILERFSAQQFPDLHSELNLSSLELGDSALYFCASSASLLAEYEQYFGPGTRLTVT.

This clonotype has ten or more counts. The chain has TRBV9 and TRBJ1-2; tentatively, D is TRBD1 (5 bases). The CDR3 is 16 residues long. Trimming removed 0 bases from V and 7 bases from J, with 19 bases in between. The V gene's germline CDR1 is SGDLS and CDR2 YYNGEE. Written as DNA, the CDR3 is TGTGCCAGCAGCGTAGGTCATACAGGCACCCGACGTGGCTACACCTTC. Protein: CASSVGHTGTRRGYTF.

The chain has TRBV27 and TRBJ1-2; no firm D call. CDR3 size: 16 residues. Germline V lookup: CDR1 MNHEY, CDR2 SMNVEV (reference sequence). V was shortened by 4 bases and J by 1 base, with 16 bases between the two germline ends. The CDR3 region is CASSSAETGDNYGYTF. CDR3 coding DNA: TGTGCCAGCAGTTCCGCCGAGACGGGAGATAACTATGGCTACACCTTC.

This chain uses TRBV7-2 with TRBJ2-7; tentative D call: TRBD2 (6 bases). The CDR3 length is 13 residues. Germline assignment: CDR1 SGHTA and CDR2 FQGNSA. Trimming took off 5 bases at V and 6 bases at J, with 14 bases between the two ends. CDR3 loop: CASSRDWRGEQYF. DNA of the CDR3: TGTGCCAGCAGCCGGGACTGGCGGGGCGAGCAGTACTTC.

The table lists this clonotype with many counts. The genes are TRBV25-1 and TRBJ1-1, with a possible D match to TRBD1 (6 bases). This CDR3 spans 14 amino acids. CDR1 is MGHDK and CDR2 is SYGVNS in the germline V gene. V lost 4 bases and J lost 1, with 10 bases in between. The CDR3: CASSGGLWNTEAFF. The CDR3 nucleotides are TGTGCCAGCAGTGGGGGGCTGTGGAACACTGAAGCTTTCTTT.

Ten or more counts support this clonotype. The rearrangement links TRBV7-2 to TRBJ2-4, with 12 bases matching TRBD2. The trim removed 1 base at V and 6 bases at J, leaving 10 bases unmatched. The CDR3 sequence is 18 residues long. Germline CDR1 and CDR2: SGHTA and FQGNSA. CDR3 sequence (DNA): TGTGCCAGCAGCTTAGGGGGTCTAGCGGGAGGGATGGGAAACATTCAGTACTTC. It encodes CASSLGGLAGGMGNIQYF.

This chain uses TRBV3-1 with TRBJ2-7; the match to TRBD2 covers 9 bases. The ends lost 4 bases at V and 3 bases at J; junction bases unmatched: 7. From germline, CDR1 is LGHDT and CDR2 YNNKEL (reference sequence). The CDR3 covers 15 residues. As DNA, the CDR3 is TGTGCCAGCAGCCCTGGGAGCGGGAGGTACTACGAGCAGTACTTC. Translating it yields CASSPGSGRYYEQYF.

This clonotype was seen ten or more times. This chain links TRBV12-3 or TRBV12-4 with TRBJ1-1, with TRBD1 identical over 12 bases. J lost 7 bases, V lost 4 bases, and 10 bases had no gene match. The CDR3 sequence is 16 residues long. The CDR3 region has the DNA TGTGCCAGCAGTTCCGGGACAGGGGGCCGGGAAAATGAAGCTTTCTTT. Translating it yields CASSSGTGGRENEAFF.

The chain carries TRBV4-1 and TRBJ2-7; TRBD1 matches 7 bases. Germline V CDR1 and CDR2: MGHRA, YSYEKL. CDR3 size: 15 residues. Germline trimming cut 1 base from V and 4 bases from J; bases unmatched to any gene: 7. In DNA, the CDR3 is TGCGCCAGCAGCCAAGGACACGGGGACAGATACGAGCAGTACTTC. Its protein is CASSQGHGDRYEQYF.

Regarding this clonotype: This clone may be a read error of a much larger clone one base away. The rearrangement joins TRBV27 to TRBJ1-6, with 7 positions matching TRBD1. The germline gives CDR1 MNHEY, CDR2 SMNVEV (reference sequence). The CDR3 consists of 16 residues. The CDR3 nucleotides read TGTGCCAGCAGTGGACCCGGGACAGCCCTTAATTCACCCCCCCACTTT. It yields the protein CASSGPGTALNSPPHF.

This clonotype occurred many times. The chain links TRBV6-1 to TRBJ1-1; D ambiguous. This CDR3 comprises 14 residues. V gave up 5 bases and J gave up 2 bases, with 12 bases separating them. Per germline, CDR1 MNHNS and CDR2 SASEGT. This chain's CDR3 is CASSPPPDNTEAFF. The DNA of the CDR3 is TGTGCCAGCAGTCCCCCCCCGGATAACACTGAAGCTTTCTTT.

This clonotype was counted a single time. The genes are TRBV7-2 and TRBJ2-5, with D tentatively TRBD1 (6 bases). The CDR3 length is 15 residues. Trimming stripped 1 base from V and 2 bases from J, with 11 bases between. Per the germline V gene, CDR1 is SGHTA and CDR2 is FQGNSA. CDR3 region: CASSLVRGIQETQYF. DNA of the CDR3: TGTGCCAGCAGCTTAGTAAGGGGGATTCAAGAGACCCAGTACTTC.